At least ten counts were recorded for the clone carrying this TCR beta chain. This sample was included in a study of T cells in Graves' hyperthyroidism and ophthalmopathy. The CDR3 runs 18 residues. CDR1 is LNHDA and CDR2 is SQIVND in the germline V gene (reference sequence). Unmatched junction bases numbered 14, after V lost 5 bases and J lost 6 bases. It was RNA transcripts that yielded the amplified TCR beta CDR3 regions. In the first-round RT-PCR of the TCR CDR3, the HTBI primer set was used. Each CDR3 protein is one row after TCRdb ran MiXCR on the multiplex PCR reads. This repertoire shows hundreds of thousands of distinct CDR3 sequences, 15% to 17% found once; its top ten account for almost 8%.

The sequencing input was blood. This rearrangement joins TRBV19 to TRBJ2-3, with 13 nucleotides matching TRBD2. This clonotype originated in a woman under 30 with Graves' hyperthyroidism. CDR3 region: CASSPGTSGAGGADTQYF. The CDR3 coding sequence is TGTGCCAGTAGTCCTGGGACTAGCGGGGCAGGAGGTGCGGATACGCAGTATTTT.